This T cell receptor (beta chain) was sequenced for a study of PD-L1 blockade in urothelial cancer. V gave up 1 base and J gave up 7 bases, with 6 bases separating them. This CDR3 has 12 residues. Looked up from germline, CDR1 is SGHRS and CDR2 is YFSETQ. Study results and limitations: Stronger expansion of tumor-associated clones in blood at 3 weeks distinguished durable-benefit patients.

Clones were sequenced by immunoSEQ multiplex PCR, and TCRdb holds only the in-frame ones, with some missing. The profile covers 35,000 to 45,000 clones, with about 90% appearing a single time and about 7.3% taken by the ten largest. About this clone itself: Its target is unknown.

Described time point: peripheral blood 6 weeks after treatment start. This chain links TRBV5-1 with TRBJ1-5; D perhaps matches TRBD1 (5 bases). The origin of this receptor is a man between 65 and 85 years old with urothelial cancer. Material: PBMCs, obtained around atezolizumab (anti-PD-L1) treatment. CDR3 sequence reads: CASSLSGQPQHF. The CDR3 nucleotides read TGCGCCAGCAGCTTGTCAGGGCAGCCCCAGCATTTT.